This TCR beta chain emerged from a study of CD8+CD57+ T cells in acquired aplastic anemia. The sample holds a few counts of this clonotype. Genomic DNA templated the TCR beta VDJ and CDR3 profiling. TCRdb ran MiXCR on the reads and lists one entry per CDR3 protein. This table holds about 190,000 distinct CDR3 sequences, around 59% found once. Germline V lookup: CDR1 LNHDA, CDR2 SQIVND (reference sequence). This CDR3 is built from 14 residues. V gave up 5 bases and J gave up 4 bases; unmatched junction bases: 8. The clonotype was recovered from a human donor in good health, serving as a control. The chain joins TRBV19 to TRBJ2-7, with 7 nucleotides matching TRBD1. The sequenced material came from sorted CD4+, CD8+, or CD8+CD57+ T cells (not recorded which) from PBMCs. The CDR3 is CASSGYGTVYEQYF. Written as DNA, the CDR3 is TGTGCCAGTAGTGGATACGGGACAGTGTACGAGCAGTACTTC.